What follows are 30 T cell receptor beta chains derived from one specimen sequenced in a study of cytomegalovirus exposure and HLA in healthy donors. The PCR used 60 Vbeta and 13 Jbeta primers. The protocol was immunoSEQ multiplex PCR, while the TCRdb copy is restricted to in-frame clones and leaves out a portion. The sample records 65,000 to 85,000 clones, 75% to 85% being singletons. Source material: PBMCs. These TCRs come from a man aged 45-60 years in good health and CMV-seropositive.

The chain recombines TRBV27 with TRBJ2-1, with TRBD1 as a possible D gene (6 bases). Germline CDR1 reads MNHEY; CDR2 reads SMNVEV (reference sequence). The CDR3 loop spans 13 amino acids. V lost 3 bases and J lost 6, with 9 bases in between. CDR3 in DNA: TGTGCCAGCAGTTTTGGCAGGGGCAATGAGCAGTTCTTC. This gives the protein CASSFGRGNEQFF.

The chain couples TRBV18 to TRBJ2-7; maybe TRBD2 (7 bases). Germline assignment: CDR1 KGHSH and CDR2 LQKENI. Trimming left V 6 bases short and J 2 bases short, with 11 bases between. This CDR3 region has 13 residues. The CDR3 DNA reads TGTGCCAGCTCGGGGGGGGGCCCCTACGAGCAGTACTTC. Its translation: CASSGGGPYEQYF.

CDR3 sequence (DNA): TGTGCCATCCCTGGCCCCAGGGGCAATGAGCAGTTCTTC. Protein: CAIPGPRGNEQFF. The chain uses TRBV10-3 and TRBJ2-1; TRBD1 might be the D (6 bases). The V end lost 8 bases, the J end lost 6 bases, and 14 bases lay between the germline ends. Germline values: CDR1 ENHRY, CDR2 SYGVKD. The CDR3 length is 13 residues.

The chain links TRBV18 to TRBJ2-2, with a possible D match to TRBD1 (6 bases). Germline V gives CDR1 KGHSH, CDR2 LQKENI. Deletions cut 5 bases from V and 2 bases from J, with 12 bases between. This CDR3 spans 15 amino acids. The CDR3 loop is CASSTDRKNTGELFF. Here the CDR3 DNA reads TGTGCCAGCTCAACCGACAGGAAAAACACCGGGGAGCTGTTTTTT.

V and J are TRBV6-4 and TRBJ2-1; D is unresolved. V was cut by 5 bases and J by 0 bases, with 5 bases left in between. This CDR3 comprises 13 residues. Germline V lookup: CDR1 MRHNA, CDR2 SNTAGT. The CDR3 sequence is CASSLSSYNEQFF. As DNA, the CDR3 is TGTGCCAGCAGTCTTAGCTCCTACAATGAGCAGTTCTTC.

The chain carries TRBV5-6 and TRBJ2-2; TRBD2 agrees at 10 bases. Germline loops: CDR1 SGHDT, CDR2 YYEEEE. J lost 0 bases, V lost 2 bases, and 7 bases had no gene match. This CDR3 contains 18 residues. This CDR3 reads CASSFFAAGGPNTGELFF. The DNA of the CDR3 is TGTGCCAGCAGCTTTTTCGCAGCGGGAGGGCCGAACACCGGGGAGCTGTTTTTT. Complete variable domain (other parts from reference TRBV5-6 and TRBJ2-2): DAGVTQSPTHLIKTRGQQVTLRCSPKSGHDTVSWYQQALGQGPQFIFQYYEEEERQRGNFPDRFSGHQFPNYSSELNVNALLLGDSALYLCASSFFAAGGPNTGELFFGEGSRLTVL.

The chain carries TRBV30 and TRBJ2-1, with 9 positions matching TRBD2. The CDR3 covers 12 residues. The germline V gene encodes CDR1 GTSNPN and CDR2 SVGIG (reference sequence). CDR3 in DNA: TGTGCGGGCGGGAGGGCGTTCAATGAGCAGTTCTTC. Protein sequence: CAGGRAFNEQFF. Drawing the rest from reference TRBV30 and TRBJ2-1, the complete variable domain is SQTIHQWPATLVQPVGSPLSLECTVEGTSNPNLYWYRQAAGRGLQLLFYSVGIGQISSEVPQNLSASRPQDRQFILSSKKLLLSDSGFYLCAGGRAFNEQFFGPGTRLTVL.

The chain has TRBV5-1 and TRBJ1-1; D remains ambiguous. The CDR3 consists of 13 residues. The V and J ends lost 1 base and 3 bases respectively, with 7 bases between them. Germline V gives CDR1 SGHRS, CDR2 YFSETQ. DNA for the CDR3: TGCGCCAGCAGCTTGACCCGGGACACTGAAGCTTTCTTT. It specifies CASSLTRDTEAFF.

In its sample, this clone was seen a few times. The V call is TRBV11-2, the J call TRBJ2-7, with 9 bases that match TRBD2. The J segment lost 6 bases and the V segment lost 1 base, leaving 10 bases of the junction unmatched. CDR1 is SGHAT and CDR2 is FQNNGV in the germline V gene. The CDR3 is made up of 16 amino acids. The CDR3 DNA is TGTGCCAGCAGCTTAGGATTTAGCGGGAGCTTCTCCGAGCAGTACTTC. It encodes CASSLGFSGSFSEQYF.

The chain has TRBV7-3 and TRBJ2-3; 15 positions match TRBD2. In germline, CDR1 is SGHTA, CDR2 FQGTGA. After removal of 4 bases from V and 2 bases from J, the junction contained 7 bases not matched to a gene. This CDR3 has 18 amino acids. The CDR3 coding sequence is TGTGCCAGCAGCTCCGGGACTAGCGGGAGGAGGCTCACAGATACGCAGTATTTT. Encoded protein: CASSSGTSGRRLTDTQYF.

The rearrangement links TRBV20-1 to TRBJ1-1; D remains unclear. The CDR3 covers 10 residues. The germline V gene has CDR1 DFQATT and CDR2 SNEGSKA (reference sequence). V was trimmed by 6 bases and J by 7 bases, leaving 9 bases between them. CDR3 loop: CSAGSNEAFF. CDR3 coding DNA: TGCAGTGCCGGGAGTAATGAAGCTTTCTTT.

The count of this clone is one. The chain joins TRBV7-9 to TRBJ1-4; no clear D. The CDR3 contains 14 residues. Germline values: CDR1 SEHNR, CDR2 FQNEAQ (reference sequence). Trimming took 7 bases from V and 5 from J, leaving 14 bases between them. In nucleotides, the CDR3 is TGTGCCAGCACCTTTTCCCGGGGAAATGAAAAACTGTTTTTT. It translates to CASTFSRGNEKLFF.

The rearrangement links TRBV6-4 to TRBJ2-3; weak D call: TRBD1 (5 bases). V lost 4 bases, J lost 2 bases, and 10 bases lay in between. This CDR3 is 14 amino acids long. Per germline, CDR1 MRHNA and CDR2 SNTAGT. The CDR3, as DNA: TGTGCCAGCAGTGCCAGGGAATTCACAGATACGCAGTATTTT. Its protein is CASSAREFTDTQYF.

This clone was seen more than once but under ten times. The CDR3 DNA reads as TGCGCCAGCAGCCAAGGACAGTCGAACACTGAAGCTTTCTTT. Residues: CASSQGQSNTEAFF. This chain links TRBV5-1 with TRBJ1-1; D possibly corresponds to TRBD1 (6 bases). Germline CDR1 is SGHRS and CDR2 is YFSETQ. The length of the CDR3 is 14 residues. V was pared by 4 bases and J by 1 base, with 11 bases between. The full variable domain, rest sourced from reference TRBV5-1 and TRBJ1-1, is KAGVTQTPRYLIKTRGQQVTLSCSPISGHRSVSWYQQTPGQGLQFLFEYFSETQRNKGNFPGRFSGRQFSNSRSEMNVSTLELGDSALYLCASSQGQSNTEAFFGQGTRLTVV.

V is TRBV7-3 and J is TRBJ2-3; 8 bases match TRBD2. From germline, CDR1 is SGHTA and CDR2 FQGTGA. This CDR3 comprises 16 residues. The trim removed 4 bases at V and 0 bases at J, leaving 6 bases unmatched. Here the CDR3 reads CASSWGSGSSTDTQYF. The CDR3 DNA reads TGTGCCAGCAGCTGGGGAAGCGGGAGCAGCACAGATACGCAGTATTTT.

As to this clone: Other DNA variants within this sample encode the same CDR3. The chain uses TRBV27 and TRBJ2-1; tentatively, D is TRBD2 (6 bases). The V gene's germline CDR1 is MNHEY and CDR2 SMNVEV (reference sequence). There are 16 residues in the CDR3. V lost 3 bases and J lost 0, with 12 bases in between. In DNA, the CDR3 is TGTGCCAGCAGTTTTTTTAGTAGCGGCTCCTACAATGAGCAGTTCTTC. Its protein is CASSFFSSGSYNEQFF.

V gene TRBV27 combines with J gene TRBJ2-1, with 8 bases fitting TRBD1. Germline CDR1 reads MNHEY; CDR2 reads SMNVEV (reference sequence). V shed 5 bases, J shed 4 bases, and the junction held 4 bases outside the gene matches. The length of the CDR3 is 14 residues. CDR3 sequence reads: CASSPGGVYNEQFF. DNA of the CDR3: TGTGCCAGCAGTCCAGGGGGCGTATACAATGAGCAGTTCTTC.

The chain carries TRBV10-1 and TRBJ2-3; tentative D call: TRBD2 (5 bases). Germline V lookup: CDR1 WNHNN, CDR2 SYGVQD (reference sequence). The V gene lost 0 bases and the J gene lost 2 bases, with 15 bases spanning the gap. The CDR3 consists of 17 residues. The CDR3 region is CASSESAPDYHTDTQYF. The CDR3 bases are TGCGCCAGCAGTGAGTCGGCCCCTGACTACCACACAGATACGCAGTATTTT.

The rearrangement links TRBV30 to TRBJ1-1; D possibly corresponds to TRBD1 (5 bases). CDR3 length: 14 amino acids. V was trimmed by 0 bases and J by 5 bases, leaving 13 bases between them. The V gene's germline CDR1 is GTSNPN and CDR2 SVGIG (reference sequence). CDR3 DNA: TGTGCCTGGAGTGTACTTGGGCAGGGAACTGAAGCTTTCTTT. It is translated as CAWSVLGQGTEAFF.

This clone turned up a few times. The CDR3 DNA follows: TGTGCCAGCAGCCAAGGATCGACAGACGCAAGTGAAGCTTTCTTT. This gives the protein CASSQGSTDASEAFF. The chain employs TRBV4-2 and TRBJ1-1, with D maybe TRBD1 (5 bases). CDR3 size: 15 residues. Germline values: CDR1 LGHNA, CDR2 YNFKEQ. V was clipped by 1 base and J by 7 bases, with 16 bases between them.

The CDR3 DNA reads TGTGCCAGCTCACCAAAGGACAGCCTTAACTATGGCTACACCTTC. Amino acid sequence: CASSPKDSLNYGYTF. The chain employs TRBV18 and TRBJ1-2; D is perhaps TRBD1 (6 bases). V was pared by 2 bases and J by 1 base, with 11 bases between. The CDR3 totals 15 residues. Germline loops: CDR1 KGHSH, CDR2 LQKENI.

The chain couples TRBV11-1 to TRBJ2-2; D gene ambiguous. Germline-derived CDR1 and CDR2 are SGHAT and FQDESV (reference sequence). This CDR3 region has 14 residues. Trimming pared 1 base from V and 1 base from J, leaving 4 bases between. CDR3 nucleotide sequence: TGTGCCAGCAGCTTAGAACAGAACACCGGGGAGCTGTTTTTT. Translated, it gives CASSLEQNTGELFF. Combining the CDR3 with reference TRBV11-1 and TRBJ2-2 gives the whole variable domain EAEVAQSPRYKITEKSQAVAFWCDPISGHATLYWYRQILGQGPELLVQFQDESVVDDSQLPKDRFSAERLKGVDSTLKIQPAELGDSAMYLCASSLEQNTGELFFGEGSRLTVL.

The V and J genes are TRBV18 and TRBJ2-7; 8 bases match TRBD1. From germline, CDR1 is KGHSH and CDR2 LQKENI. The CDR3 spans 13 residues. V lost 3 bases to trimming and J lost 6 bases; unmatched junction nucleotides: 4. The CDR3 loop reads CASSPRGQSEQYF. In DNA form, the CDR3 reads TGTGCCAGCTCACCCAGGGGGCAAAGCGAGCAGTACTTC.

This chain joins TRBV6-1 and TRBJ2-7, with D possibly TRBD1 on 5 matching bases. The CDR3 loop spans 14 amino acids. Trimming removed 6 bases at V and 3 bases at J, with 15 bases between. Per the germline V gene, CDR1 is MNHNS and CDR2 is SASEGT. In DNA form, the CDR3 reads TGTGCCAGCAGGCAGGACACAACGCGCTACGAGCAGTACTTC. Translated, it gives CASRQDTTRYEQYF.

A note on this clone: The germline gene is not matched at one end of the junction; a read error may be the cause. The chain joins TRBV11-3 to TRBJ2-6; tentatively, D is TRBD1 (6 bases). Germline values: CDR1 SGHNT, CDR2 YENEEA. This CDR3 contains 17 residues. The CDR3 sequence is CASSQRQASSGANGLTF. Here the CDR3 DNA reads TGTGCCAGCAGCCAGCGACAGGCGAGCTCTGGGGCCAACGGCCTGACTTTC.

This clone was observed once. V and J are TRBV27 and TRBJ2-7, with 7 bases identical to TRBD1. Germline assignment: CDR1 MNHEY and CDR2 SMNVEV (reference sequence). The junction had 20 bases not matched to a gene; V was cut back by 3 bases and J by 6 bases. This CDR3 contains 18 residues. CDR3 in DNA: TGTGCCAGCAGTTTTTCGGGCGAGCACGTACAGGGGCCGGGCGAGCAGTACTTC. Protein product: CASSFSGEHVQGPGEQYF.

The chain carries TRBV10-3 and TRBJ2-1, with D perhaps matching TRBD2 (6 bases). The CDR3 length is 19 residues. Germline CDR1 reads ENHRY; CDR2 reads SYGVKD. V lost 0 bases, J lost 4 bases, and 22 bases lay in between. The CDR3 reads CAISESQGLLLRAYNEQFF. DNA of the CDR3: TGTGCCATCAGTGAGTCCCAGGGACTCCTCTTAAGGGCTTACAATGAGCAGTTCTTC.

The chain carries TRBV6-1 and TRBJ1-2; possible D gene TRBD1, 5 bases. The V and J ends lost 11 bases and 7 bases respectively, with 17 bases between them. The CDR3 runs 12 residues. Germline V CDR1 and CDR2: MNHNS, SASEGT. This chain's CDR3 is CAGSGGGVGYTF. The DNA for the CDR3 is TGTGCCGGAAGCGGGGGAGGGGTTGGCTACACCTTC.

This chain uses TRBV29-1 with TRBJ2-3; a weak D match, TRBD2 (6 bases). This CDR3 spans 17 amino acids. Trimming pared 2 bases from V and 6 bases from J, leaving 24 bases between. Germline loops: CDR1 SQVTM, CDR2 ANQGSEA. CDR3 sequence: CSVEKALAGAERDTQYF. CDR3 in DNA: TGCAGCGTTGAAAAGGCACTAGCTGGCGCGGAGCGGGATACGCAGTATTTT.

The chain carries TRBV6-1 and TRBJ2-7; TRBD1 matches 7 bases. J lost 2 bases, V lost 2 bases, and 3 bases had no gene match. CDR3 length: 14 amino acids. Germline V lookup: CDR1 MNHNS, CDR2 SASEGT. CDR3 in amino acids: CASSESQGAYEQYF. CDR3 in DNA: TGTGCCAGCAGTGAAAGTCAGGGGGCCTACGAGCAGTACTTC.